A selection of T cell receptor beta chains follows, all from one sample in a study of T cell responses to AZD1222 COVID-19 vaccine. Produced via immunoSEQ multiplex PCR; TCRdb's table is partial and in-frame only. This repertoire shows 100,000 to 150,000 clones, roughly 88% found once; its top ten account for roughly a quarter. The starting material was peripheral blood, obtained 28 days after the second AZD1222 dose. These receptors originate from an adult who received the AZD1222 COVID-19 vaccine. CDR3s include the opening cysteine and the closing phenylalanine or tryptophan. D genes are given only for firm matches. Only some rows state a clone size, as once, few, many or a class for expanded clones.

clone_size,v_call,j_call,d_call,cdr3_nt,cdr3_aa
-,TRBV19,TRBJ1-5,TRBD1,TGTGCCAGTAGTGTGACAGGGGGCAATCAGCCCCAGCATTTT,CASSVTGGNQPQHF
-,TRBV2,TRBJ1-5,TRBD1,TGTGCCAGCAGTGATAGGGGACAGGGGAATCAGCCCCAGCATTTT,CASSDRGQGNQPQHF
-,TRBV18,TRBJ2-7,-,TGTGCCAGCTCACGAAGGGTGGACGAGCAGTACTTC,CASSRRVDEQYF
-,TRBV7-6,TRBJ1-5,TRBD1,TGTGCCAGCAGCCCAAACTTGACAGGGGCGAAGCCCCAGCATTTT,CASSPNLTGAKPQHF
-,TRBV7-2,TRBJ2-2,-,TGTGCCAGCAGCTTAATATCACAGGGGAGGGCCGGGGAGCTGTTTTTT,CASSLISQGRAGELFF
-,TRBV4-3,TRBJ1-6,-,TGCGCCAGCAGCCAAGAAACGGGGTTGGGCTCACCCCTCCACTTT,CASSQETGLGSPLHF
-,TRBV7-2,TRBJ2-7,TRBD2,TGTGCCAGCAGCCGGGGGGTCAGGTCCTACGAGCAGTACTTC,CASSRGVRSYEQYF
-,TRBV7-2,TRBJ2-2,-,TGTGCCAGCAGCTTAGGAGCTCGGGGCACCGGGGAGCTGTTTTTT,CASSLGARGTGELFF
-,TRBV5-4,TRBJ1-1,-,TGTGCCAGCAGCTTGGAACCGGCGAACACTGAAGCTTTCTTT,CASSLEPANTEAFF
few,TRBV7-2,TRBJ1-2,TRBD1,TGTGCCAGCAGCACCAGGACAGGGACTAACTATGGCTACACCTTC,CASSTRTGTNYGYTF
-,TRBV18,TRBJ1-6,-,TGTGCCAGCTCACCGTTCGGTGAGAATTCACCCCTCCACTTT,CASSPFGENSPLHF
-,TRBV27,TRBJ1-1,-,TGTGCCAGCAGTTTAAACAGGAACACTGAAGCTTTCTTT,CASSLNRNTEAFF
-,TRBV28,TRBJ1-5,-,TGTGCCAGCAGTTTGTTCCGGACAGTAGGGGAACAGCCCCAGCATTTT,CASSLFRTVGEQPQHF
-,TRBV4-1,TRBJ1-3,-,TGCGCCAGCAGGGGGACGGCCTTCTCTGGAAACACCATATATTTT,CASRGTAFSGNTIYF
once,TRBV6-4,TRBJ2-7,-,TGTGCCAGCAGGGGTTGGAACCGTTCCTACGAGCAGTACTTC,CASRGWNRSYEQYF
-,TRBV5-5,TRBJ2-7,TRBD2,TGTGCCAGCAGCTTGGCACTAGCGGTTCACTACGAGCAGTACTTC,CASSLALAVHYEQYF
-,TRBV30,TRBJ1-6,TRBD1,TGTGCCTGGAGTCGGAGGGGGGGAACAGGGGGAAATTCACCCCTCCACTTT,CAWSRRGGTGGNSPLHF
-,TRBV13,TRBJ2-2,-,TGTGCCAGCACAGAAAGACTCAGGGGACTCGGCACCGGGGAGCTGTTTTTT,CASTERLRGLGTGELFF
-,TRBV9,TRBJ2-5,-,TGTGCCAGCAGCCCCCTGGGGTTTCTAGGGGAGACCCAGTACTTC,CASSPLGFLGETQYF
-,TRBV12-3/TRBV12-4,TRBJ1-2,-,TGTGCCAGCAGTTACGGGTTTGGCTACACCTTC,CASSYGFGYTF
-,TRBV27,TRBJ1-5,-,TGTGCCAGCGGGGGGAGCAATCAGCCCCAGCATTTT,CASGGSNQPQHF
-,TRBV2,TRBJ2-1,-,TGTGCCAGCAGTGAAGCGTCTCTGAGCTCCTACAATGAGCAGTTCTTC,CASSEASLSSYNEQFF
-,TRBV4-1,TRBJ2-7,-,TGCGCCAGCAGCCTCTTGAGTGGGGGGTTATCCTACGAGCAGTACTTC,CASSLLSGGLSYEQYF
-,TRBV6-5,TRBJ1-6,TRBD1,TGTGCCAGCAGTTCCAGGACAGGGGTATCACCCCTCCACTTT,CASSSRTGVSPLHF
-,TRBV4-1,TRBJ1-1,-,TGCGCCAGCAGCCCCTACCCGGACACTGAAGCTTTCTTT,CASSPYPDTEAFF
-,TRBV29-1,TRBJ2-1,TRBD2,TGCAGCGGGACTAGCGGGGGGCCAGCCTACAATGAGCAGTTCTTC,CSGTSGGPAYNEQFF
-,TRBV7-2,TRBJ1-5,-,TGTGCCAGCAGCACCAGCCCCGGGGGCAATCAGCCCCAGCATTTT,CASSTSPGGNQPQHF
-,TRBV28,TRBJ2-3,-,TGTGCCAGCTCCCTGCAGGGGTCAGATACGCAGTATTTT,CASSLQGSDTQYF
-,TRBV11-1,TRBJ1-2,-,TGTGCCAGCAGCCCGTCAGGGACGATCTATGGCTACACCTTC,CASSPSGTIYGYTF
many,TRBV5-5,TRBJ2-1,TRBD2,TGTGCCAGCAGCTTCCTAGCGGGGCACAACAATGAGCAGTTCTTC,CASSFLAGHNNEQFF
-,TRBV5-1,TRBJ1-2,-,TGCGCCAGCAGCCCAAAAAGGGACGTCATGTCTGGCTACACCTTC,CASSPKRDVMSGYTF
-,TRBV24-1,TRBJ1-3,-,TGTGCCACCAGCCCTTCGGACAACTCTGGAAACACCATATATTTT,CATSPSDNSGNTIYF
-,TRBV11-2,TRBJ2-7,-,TGTGCCAGCAGCGGGATAGGACAATACTACGAGCAGTACTTC,CASSGIGQYYEQYF
-,TRBV4-3,TRBJ1-1,-,TGCGCCACCGCCGGGGAGCTGAACACTGAAGCTTTCTTT,CATAGELNTEAFF
-,TRBV28,TRBJ2-3,-,TGTGCCAGCAGTCCCCTCGCGGGGGCCTTCACAGATACGCAGTATTTT,CASSPLAGAFTDTQYF
-,TRBV7-2,TRBJ2-1,TRBD1,TGTGCCAGCAGCTGGACAGGGGGCTATGAGCAGTTCTTC,CASSWTGGYEQFF
-,TRBV9,TRBJ1-2,-,TGTGCCAGCAGCGTGGGGATGGCCGGTAGGGGCTACACCTTC,CASSVGMAGRGYTF
-,TRBV7-2,TRBJ1-6,-,TGTGCCAGCAGCCCCCAGCATGCTGCCAATTCACCCCTCCACTTT,CASSPQHAANSPLHF
-,TRBV6-5,TRBJ1-1,-,TGTGCCAGCAGTTTAGAGGGGTTTGGGAACACTGAAGCTTTCTTT,CASSLEGFGNTEAFF
-,TRBV25-1,TRBJ1-1,-,TGTGCCAGCAGTGAGGGGGGATGGAACACTGAAGCTTTCTTT,CASSEGGWNTEAFF
-,TRBV3-1/TRBV3-2,TRBJ1-1,-,TGTGCCAGCAGCCAAGATATAGGGAGGGACACTGAAGCTTTCTTT,CASSQDIGRDTEAFF
-,TRBV29-1,TRBJ2-2,-,TGCAGCGTCAGGGGGGACACCGGGGAGCTGTTTTTT,CSVRGDTGELFF